This T cell receptor (beta chain) was captured by sequencing in a study of shared clonotypes between healthy human individuals. Only Caucasian adults living in Nashville, Tennessee made up the donor group. The split of CD4+ cells yielded CD45RA+ naive and CD45RA-negative memory subsets. Study-wide points: Clonotype sharing among donors, it was expected, would be affected by sequencing depth.

The method was immunoSEQ multiplex PCR; TCRdb's version includes in-frame clones alone and lacks a portion of them. This table has about 1.1 million clones, 70% to 80% appearing once. The CDR3 totals 14 residues. With V trimmed by 0 bases and J by 6 bases, 3 bases remained unmatched. Germline-derived CDR1 and CDR2 are LGHNA and YNFKEQ. A remark on this clone: Its target is not known.

The sequenced sample was memory CD4+ T cells from PBMCs. Specified subset: CD45RA-negative fraction. The TCR was taken from a man between 18 and 35 years old in good health. Some clones in this sample may be carry-over from other donors' samples. This chain joins TRBV4-2 and TRBJ1-2; 8 bases are a match to TRBD1. Written as DNA, the CDR3 is TGTGCCAGCAGCCAAGATCAGGGACAGGATGGCTACACCTTC. Translation gives CASSQDQGQDGYTF.